A single sample gave rise to the 18 T cell receptor beta chains below, sequenced in a study of OX40 agonist ivuxolimab in advanced cancers. Clones were sequenced by immunoSEQ multiplex PCR, and TCRdb holds only the in-frame ones, with some missing. The sample has some 45,000 clones, about 89% seen once. The source material was CD4+ or CD8+ T cells sorted from blood, sampled in a trial of the OX40 agonist ivuxolimab. The receptors come from an adult with an advanced solid tumor such as melanoma, head and neck, liver or kidney cancer.

V is TRBV5-4 and J is TRBJ1-2; D remains unclear. The CDR3 totals 11 residues. Germline V gives CDR1 SGHNT, CDR2 YYREEE (reference sequence). Trimming shortened V by 0 bases and J by 8 bases, and 5 bases separated the two germline ends. The CDR3 DNA reads as TGTGCCAGCAGCTTGGGACCGGGCTACACCTTC. The encoded protein is CASSLGPGYTF.

The rearrangement joins TRBV7-2 to TRBJ2-5, with TRBD1 identical over 9 bases. This CDR3 spans 15 amino acids. Germline V gene lookup returns CDR1 SGHTA and CDR2 FQGNSA. The V gene end was trimmed by 1 base and the J gene end by 4 bases; junction bases not matched to a gene: 4. The DNA of the CDR3 is TGTGCCAGCAGCTTAGTGGGGACAGGGCTAGAGACCCAGTACTTC. Amino acids: CASSLVGTGLETQYF.

The rearrangement uses TRBV19 and TRBJ1-1; 9 nucleotides match TRBD1. The CDR3 loop spans 15 amino acids. CDR1 is LNHDA, CDR2 SQIVND, per germline (reference sequence). With 3 bases clipped from V and 3 bases from J, the junction kept 5 bases outside the gene matches. In nucleotides, the CDR3 is TGTGCCAGTAGTATCCAGGGACAGGGCTACACTGAAGCTTTCTTT. This gives the protein CASSIQGQGYTEAFF.

In DNA, the CDR3 is TGTGCCACCAGCAGAGGACGGCTGAACACTGAAGCTTTCTTT. Protein product: CATSRGRLNTEAFF. The chain recombines TRBV15 with TRBJ1-1; no reliable D call. There are 14 residues in the CDR3. The germline V gene has CDR1 LNHNV and CDR2 YYDKDF (reference sequence). Deletions cut 1 base from V and 0 bases from J, with 6 bases between.

CDR3 sequence reads: CASSANREGTEAFF. CDR3 bases: TGCGCCAGCAGCGCAAACAGGGAGGGCACTGAAGCTTTCTTT. V is TRBV5-1 and J is TRBJ1-1, with D possibly being TRBD1 (6 bases). This CDR3 is 14 amino acids long. The germline V gene encodes CDR1 SGHRS and CDR2 YFSETQ. V was pared by 4 bases and J by 4 bases, with 14 bases between.

The chain recombines TRBV4-1 with TRBJ2-7; D unresolved. This CDR3 comprises 12 residues. The germline V and J ends were trimmed by 4 bases and 6 bases, with 10 bases remaining between them. Germline V gene data show CDR1 as MGHRA and CDR2 as YSYEKL. Written as DNA, the CDR3 is TGCGCCAGCAGCCTAAACAGAGGCGAGCAGTACTTC. Translating it yields CASSLNRGEQYF.

The genes are TRBV4-1 and TRBJ1-1; D unclear. V gave up 5 bases and J gave up 0 bases, with 13 bases separating them. This CDR3 has 15 amino acids. Germline V gene lookup returns CDR1 MGHRA and CDR2 YSYEKL. CDR3 in DNA: TGCGCCAGCAGCTCCCGAGCCTCCCTGAACACTGAAGCTTTCTTT. It is translated as CASSSRASLNTEAFF.

The chain links TRBV4-3 to TRBJ2-7, with D hard to call. The CDR3 extends over 16 amino acids. From germline, CDR1 is LGHNA and CDR2 YSLEER. V lost 0 bases to trimming and J lost 3 bases, with 15 bases between them. Here the CDR3 DNA reads TGCGCCAGCAGCCAAGACCGGGCCCCGAAAGTCTACGAGCAGTACTTC. Protein: CASSQDRAPKVYEQYF.

V gene TRBV6-6 combines with J gene TRBJ1-1, with a weak D call TRBD1 (6 bases). CDR3 length equals 15 residues. V dropped 2 bases and J dropped 11 bases, with 21 bases sitting between them. CDR1 MNHNY and CDR2 SVGAGI come from the germline V gene (reference sequence). The CDR3 region has the DNA TGTGCCAGCAGTTACGGAGGTGAGGGAAGGGACACGGCTTTCTTT. The encoded protein is CASSYGGEGRDTAFF.

CDR3 sequence reads: CASSIGHPNYEQYF. In DNA form, the CDR3 reads TGTGCCAGTAGTATTGGGCATCCTAACTACGAGCAGTACTTC. The chain employs TRBV19 and TRBJ2-7; D is ambiguous. Germline V gene data show CDR1 as LNHDA and CDR2 as SQIVND (reference sequence). CDR3 length: 14 residues. The ends were cut back, 3 bases at V and 3 bases at J, with 12 bases in the middle.

V is TRBV27 and J is TRBJ1-6; D is unclear. This CDR3 contains 17 residues. The V end lost 3 bases, the J end lost 8 bases, and 20 bases lay between the germline ends. Per the germline V gene, CDR1 is MNHEY and CDR2 is SMNVEV (reference sequence). CDR3 sequence: CASSLVSPGIGDSPLHF. CDR3 nucleotides: TGTGCCAGCAGTTTGGTATCGCCGGGGATCGGAGATTCACCCCTCCACTTT.

The chain carries TRBV28 and TRBJ2-3; D is uncertain. V was trimmed by 10 bases and J by 6 bases, leaving 17 bases between them. CDR1 MDHEN and CDR2 SYDVKM come from the germline V gene. The CDR3 has 13 residues. This chain's CDR3 is CATRLVRMDTQYF. CDR3 nucleotides: TGTGCCACCCGTCTCGTCCGTATGGATACGCAGTATTTT.

This chain uses TRBV5-5 with TRBJ1-5, with D tentatively TRBD1 (5 bases). In germline, CDR1 is SGHKS, CDR2 YYEKEE (reference sequence). CDR3 size: 15 residues. With 4 bases removed from V and 3 bases from J, the gap between germline ends came to 14 bases. The CDR3 nucleotides read TGTGCCAGCAGCCCCCGAGGGGTCGTCAATCAGCCCCAGCATTTT. Translating gives CASSPRGVVNQPQHF. Combining the CDR3 with reference TRBV5-5 and TRBJ1-5 gives the whole variable domain DAGVTQSPTHLIKTRGQQVTLRCSPISGHKSVSWYQQVLGQGPQFIFQYYEKEERGRGNFPDRFSARQFPNYSSELNVNALLLGDSALYLCASSPRGVVNQPQHFGDGTRLSIL.

This clone was recorded only once. The chain recombines TRBV16 with TRBJ2-3; TRBD2 might be the D (6 bases). Trimming cost V 5 bases and J 3 bases, with 12 bases left between them. The germline V gene has CDR1 KGHSY and CDR2 FQNENV. This CDR3 region has 14 residues. This CDR3 is CASSGRDSTDTQYF. In nucleotides, the CDR3 is TGTGCCAGCAGCGGGCGGGACTCGACAGATACGCAGTATTTT.

The chain joins TRBV9 to TRBJ2-1, with 7 bases matching TRBD2. Germline V gene lookup returns CDR1 SGDLS and CDR2 YYNGEE. V lost 0 bases and J lost 8; bases outside the gene matches: 17. CDR3 length equals 18 residues. CDR3 in DNA: TGTGCCAGCAGCGTAGCTAGCACCCCATCGTGGGGGGGTTATGAGCAGTTCTTC. It yields the protein CASSVASTPSWGGYEQFF.

The rearrangement joins TRBV4-1 to TRBJ2-5, with 9 bases matching TRBD2. The CDR3 spans 15 residues. Unmatched junction bases numbered 5, after V lost 1 base and J lost 5 bases. Looked up from germline, CDR1 is MGHRA and CDR2 is YSYEKL. The chain's CDR3 is CASSQVPAGGETQYF. CDR3 nucleotide sequence: TGCGCCAGCAGCCAAGTCCCAGCGGGGGGCGAGACCCAGTACTTC.

The rearrangement links TRBV11-2 to TRBJ2-7, with a weak D call TRBD1 (7 bases). Germline V gives CDR1 SGHAT, CDR2 FQNNGV. The CDR3 runs to 18 residues. V was shortened by 6 bases and J by 0 bases, with 24 bases between the two germline ends. CDR3 coding DNA: TGTGCCAGCAGTCCCGGGCGAGGTCGCGGGGACAGCTCCTACGAGCAGTACTTC. Translating it yields CASSPGRGRGDSSYEQYF.

V and J are TRBV7-9 and TRBJ1-3, with TRBD1 matching over 8 bases. CDR3 length equals 15 residues. The germline V gene encodes CDR1 SEHNR and CDR2 FQNEAQ (reference sequence). V shed 6 bases and J 4 bases; nucleotides not matched to a gene: 8. The CDR3 DNA reads as TGTGCCAGCAGTCCGGACAGGGCGAGAGGAAACACCATATATTTT. Its protein product is CASSPDRARGNTIYF.